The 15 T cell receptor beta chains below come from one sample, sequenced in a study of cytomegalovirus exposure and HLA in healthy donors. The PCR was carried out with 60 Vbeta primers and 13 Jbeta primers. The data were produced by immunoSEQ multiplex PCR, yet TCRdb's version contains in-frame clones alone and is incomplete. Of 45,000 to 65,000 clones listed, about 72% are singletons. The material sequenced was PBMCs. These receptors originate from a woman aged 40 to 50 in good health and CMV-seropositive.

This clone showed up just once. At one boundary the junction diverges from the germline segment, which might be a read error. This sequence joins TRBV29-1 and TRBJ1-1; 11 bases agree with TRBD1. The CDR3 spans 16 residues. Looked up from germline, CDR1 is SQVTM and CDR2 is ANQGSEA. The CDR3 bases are TGCAGCGTTTTTCGACTGGACAGGGGGCGCGGCACTGAAGCTTCCTTT. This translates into CSVFRLDRGRGTEASF.

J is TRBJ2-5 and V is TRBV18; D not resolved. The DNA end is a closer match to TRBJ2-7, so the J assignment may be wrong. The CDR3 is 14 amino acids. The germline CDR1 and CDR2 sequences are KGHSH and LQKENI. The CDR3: CASSPPEFSYEQYF. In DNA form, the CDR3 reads TGTGCCAGCTCACCACCAGAGTTCTCCTACGAGCAGTACTTC.

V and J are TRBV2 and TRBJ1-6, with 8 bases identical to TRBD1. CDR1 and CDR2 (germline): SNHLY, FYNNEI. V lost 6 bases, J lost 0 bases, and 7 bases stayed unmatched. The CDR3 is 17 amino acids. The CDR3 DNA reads TGTGCCAGCAGGGCAGGGGGCGTTAGCTCCTATAATTCACCCCTCCACTTT. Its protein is CASRAGGVSSYNSPLHF. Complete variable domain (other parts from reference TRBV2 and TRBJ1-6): EPEVTQTPSHQVTQMGQEVILRCVPISNHLYFYWYRQILGQKVEFLVSFYNNEISEKSEIFDDQFSVERPDGSNFTLKIRSTKLEDSAMYFCASRAGGVSSYNSPLHFGNGTRLTVT.

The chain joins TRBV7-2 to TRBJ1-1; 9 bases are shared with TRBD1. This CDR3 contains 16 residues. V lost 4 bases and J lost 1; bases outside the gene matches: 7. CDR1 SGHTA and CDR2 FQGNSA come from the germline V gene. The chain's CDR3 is CASSYTGGVPNTEAFF. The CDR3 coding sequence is TGTGCCAGCAGCTATACAGGGGGCGTACCGAACACTGAAGCTTTCTTT.

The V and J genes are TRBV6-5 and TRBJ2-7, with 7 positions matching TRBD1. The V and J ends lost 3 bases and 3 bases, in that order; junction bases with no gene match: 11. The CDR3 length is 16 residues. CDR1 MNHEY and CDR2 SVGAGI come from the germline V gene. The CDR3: CASSYKGGQGVYEQYF. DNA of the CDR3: TGTGCCAGCAGTTATAAGGGCGGGCAGGGGGTCTACGAGCAGTACTTC.

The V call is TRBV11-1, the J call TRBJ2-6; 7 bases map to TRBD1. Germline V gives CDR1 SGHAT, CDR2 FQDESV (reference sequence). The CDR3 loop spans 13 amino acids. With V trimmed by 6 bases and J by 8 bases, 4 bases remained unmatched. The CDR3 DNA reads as TGTGCCAGCAGTTCGACAGGGCCCAACGTCCTGACTTTC. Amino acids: CASSSTGPNVLTF.

CDR3 coding DNA: TGTGCCAGCAGTCGCAGGGGCGGGCAGTACTTC. Protein product: CASSRRGGQYF. The chain couples TRBV11-2 to TRBJ2-7; D is possibly TRBD1 (6 bases). Trimming took 6 bases from V and 9 from J, leaving 12 bases between them. CDR1 is SGHAT and CDR2 is FQNNGV in the germline V gene. The CDR3 runs 11 residues.

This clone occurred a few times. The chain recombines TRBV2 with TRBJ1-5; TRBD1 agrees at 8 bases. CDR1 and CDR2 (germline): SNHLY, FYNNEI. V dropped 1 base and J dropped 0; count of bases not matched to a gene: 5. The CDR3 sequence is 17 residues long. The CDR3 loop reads CASSEERQGYSNQPQHF. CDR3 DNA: TGTGCCAGCAGTGAAGAAAGACAGGGGTATAGCAATCAGCCCCAGCATTTT.

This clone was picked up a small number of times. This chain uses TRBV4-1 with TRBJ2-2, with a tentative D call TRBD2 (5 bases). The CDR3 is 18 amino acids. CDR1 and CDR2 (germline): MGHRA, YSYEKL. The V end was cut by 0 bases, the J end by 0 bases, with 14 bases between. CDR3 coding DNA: TGCGCCAGCAGCCAAGACTGGAGAGGGCTCGCGAACACCGGGGAGCTGTTTTTT. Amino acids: CASSQDWRGLANTGELFF.

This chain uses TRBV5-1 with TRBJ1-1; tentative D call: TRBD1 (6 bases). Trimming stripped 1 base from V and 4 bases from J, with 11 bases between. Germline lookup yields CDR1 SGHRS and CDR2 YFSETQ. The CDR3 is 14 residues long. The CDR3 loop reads CASSLPGTLTEAFF. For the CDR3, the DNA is TGCGCCAGCAGCTTGCCCGGGACACTCACTGAAGCTTTCTTT.

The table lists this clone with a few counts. The CDR3 bases are TGCGCCAGCAGCACACCACAGGACAGGGATTCACCCCTCCACTTT. Translated: CASSTPQDRDSPLHF. This sequence joins TRBV10-2 and TRBJ1-6; 8 bases are shared with TRBD1. Trimming at V came to 6 bases and at J to 8 bases, leaving 9 bases not matched to a gene. The CDR3 has 15 residues. Germline-derived CDR1 and CDR2 are WSHSY and SAAADI.

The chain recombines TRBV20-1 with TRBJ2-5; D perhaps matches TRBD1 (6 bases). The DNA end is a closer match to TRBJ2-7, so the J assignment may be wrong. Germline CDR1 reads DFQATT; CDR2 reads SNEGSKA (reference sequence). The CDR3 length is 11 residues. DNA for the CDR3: TGCAGCCTTGACAGGCCCTACGAGCAGTACTTC. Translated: CSLDRPYEQYF.

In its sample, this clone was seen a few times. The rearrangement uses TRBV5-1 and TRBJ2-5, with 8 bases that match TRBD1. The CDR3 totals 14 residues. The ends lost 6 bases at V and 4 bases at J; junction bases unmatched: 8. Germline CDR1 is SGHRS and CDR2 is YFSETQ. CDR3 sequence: CASTRDRRGETQYF. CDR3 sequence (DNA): TGCGCCAGCACTCGGGACAGGCGGGGAGAGACCCAGTACTTC.

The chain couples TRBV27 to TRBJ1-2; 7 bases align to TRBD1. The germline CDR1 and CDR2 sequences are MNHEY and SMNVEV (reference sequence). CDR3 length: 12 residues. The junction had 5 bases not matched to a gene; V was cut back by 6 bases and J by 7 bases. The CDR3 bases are TGTGCCAGCAGACCGACAGGGAGTGGCTACACCTTC. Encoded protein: CASRPTGSGYTF.

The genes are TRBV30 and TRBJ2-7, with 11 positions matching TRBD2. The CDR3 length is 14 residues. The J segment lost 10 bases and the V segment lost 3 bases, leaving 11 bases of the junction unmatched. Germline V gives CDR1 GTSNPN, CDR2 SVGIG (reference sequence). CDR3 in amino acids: CAWSVSGLAGSQYF. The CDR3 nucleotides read TGTGCCTGGAGCGTATCCGGACTAGCGGGTTCTCAGTACTTC.